This T cell receptor (beta chain) was captured by sequencing in a study of T cell repertoires in aging, cancer and after chemotherapy. Looking at the study overall: Donors were grouped into six age bands spanning 30 or younger through 70 or older.

This clonotype rates as medium-sized. The antigen is not known. TCR beta rearrangements were amplified from peripheral blood genomic DNA. General observations from the study: Age-matched healthy donors had significantly more diverse, less clonal blood TCR repertoires than untreated cancer patients. Lymphoid organ infiltration in hematological cancer patients may impair thymic emigration or peripheral T cell expansion.

TRB rearrangements spanning V, D and J were amplified using mixed TRB-A/B primers. TCRdb called the multiplex PCR reads again in MiXCR, with one record for every CDR3 protein. Of approximately 8,600 distinct CDR3 sequences detected, roughly 25% appear once; the ten largest clones hold less than 3.5%. This clonotype originated in a human donor with a blood cancer. The material sequenced was blood.

The CDR3 DNA sequence: TGTGCCAGTATGGGACAGGGGGTTAGCAAAAACATTCAGTACTTC. Amino acids: CASMGQGVSKNIQYF. The chain links TRBV19 to TRBJ2-4, with TRBD1 matching 11 bases. V trimming: 7 bases; J trimming: 3 bases; junction bases outside the gene matches: 5. The V gene's germline CDR1 is LNHDA and CDR2 SQIVND (reference sequence). There are 15 residues in the CDR3.